This T cell receptor beta chain originates from a study of shared clonotypes between healthy human individuals. Naive CD8 cells, CD45RO-negative and positively selected for CCR7, excluded terminally differentiated effector memory CD45RA+ cells. TCRdb's table, derived via immunoSEQ multiplex PCR, lists solely in-frame clones and lacks some. The sample includes 2 million or so clones, about 94% of them seen just once. V lost 1 base to trimming and J lost 1 base, with 11 bases between them. Looked up from germline, CDR1 is SGHKS and CDR2 is YYEKEE (reference sequence). The CDR3 extends over 15 amino acids.

The TCR sequence derives from a man aged 18 to 35 in good health. Sample: naive CD8+ T cells sorted from blood. This chain joins TRBV5-5 and TRBJ1-2; the D gene is possibly TRBD1 (6 bases). This CDR3 reads CASSLPRTDNYGYTF. The CDR3 coding sequence is TGTGCCAGCAGCTTGCCCCGGACAGATAACTATGGCTACACCTTC.